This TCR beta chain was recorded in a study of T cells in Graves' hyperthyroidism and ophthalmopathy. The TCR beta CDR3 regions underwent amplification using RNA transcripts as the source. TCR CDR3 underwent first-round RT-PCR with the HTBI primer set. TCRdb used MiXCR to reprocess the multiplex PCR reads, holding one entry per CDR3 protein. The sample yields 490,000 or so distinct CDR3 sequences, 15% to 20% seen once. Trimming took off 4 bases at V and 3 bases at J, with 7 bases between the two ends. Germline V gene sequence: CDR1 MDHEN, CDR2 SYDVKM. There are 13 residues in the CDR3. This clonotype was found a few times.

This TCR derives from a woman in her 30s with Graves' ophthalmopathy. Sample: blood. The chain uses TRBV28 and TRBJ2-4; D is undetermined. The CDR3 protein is CASSWGGKNIQYF. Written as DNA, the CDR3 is TGTGCCAGCAGTTGGGGTGGCAAAAACATTCAGTACTTC.